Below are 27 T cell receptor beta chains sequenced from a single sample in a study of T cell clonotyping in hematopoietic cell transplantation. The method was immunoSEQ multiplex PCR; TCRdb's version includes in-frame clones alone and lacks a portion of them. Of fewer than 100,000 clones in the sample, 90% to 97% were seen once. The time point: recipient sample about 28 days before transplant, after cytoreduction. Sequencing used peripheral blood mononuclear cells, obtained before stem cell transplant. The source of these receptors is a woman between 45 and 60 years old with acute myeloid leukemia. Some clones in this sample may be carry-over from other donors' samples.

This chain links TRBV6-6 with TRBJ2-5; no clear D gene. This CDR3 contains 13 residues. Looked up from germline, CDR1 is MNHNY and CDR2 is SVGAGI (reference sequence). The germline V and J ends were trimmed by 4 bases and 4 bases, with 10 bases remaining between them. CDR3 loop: CASSSRVRETQYF. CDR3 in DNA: TGTGCCAGCAGTTCTAGGGTGAGAGAGACCCAGTACTTC.

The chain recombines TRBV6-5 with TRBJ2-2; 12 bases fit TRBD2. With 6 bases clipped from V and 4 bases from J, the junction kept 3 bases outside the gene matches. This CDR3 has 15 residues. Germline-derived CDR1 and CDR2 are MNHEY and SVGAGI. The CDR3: CASRSSGGVTGELFF. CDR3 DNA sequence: TGTGCCAGCAGGTCTAGCGGGGGGGTCACCGGGGAGCTGTTTTTT.

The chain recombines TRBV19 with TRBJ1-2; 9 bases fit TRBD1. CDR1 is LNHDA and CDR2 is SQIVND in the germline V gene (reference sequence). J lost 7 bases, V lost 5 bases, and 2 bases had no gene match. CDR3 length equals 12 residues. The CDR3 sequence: CASSRTGAGYTF. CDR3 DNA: TGTGCCAGTAGTCGGACAGGGGCTGGCTACACCTTC.

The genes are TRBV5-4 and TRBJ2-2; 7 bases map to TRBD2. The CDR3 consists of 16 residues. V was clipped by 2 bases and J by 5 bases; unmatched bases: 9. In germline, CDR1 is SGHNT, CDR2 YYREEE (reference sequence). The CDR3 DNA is TGTGCCAGCAGCTTAAACGGCGGGAGAGGTACCGGGGAGCTGTTTTTT. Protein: CASSLNGGRGTGELFF.

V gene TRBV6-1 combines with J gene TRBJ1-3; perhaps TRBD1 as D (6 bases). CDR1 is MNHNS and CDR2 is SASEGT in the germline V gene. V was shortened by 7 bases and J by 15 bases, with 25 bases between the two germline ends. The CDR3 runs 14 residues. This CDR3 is CASILTGHQKRGYF. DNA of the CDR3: TGTGCCAGCATACTGACGGGACACCAGAAACGGGGATATTTT.

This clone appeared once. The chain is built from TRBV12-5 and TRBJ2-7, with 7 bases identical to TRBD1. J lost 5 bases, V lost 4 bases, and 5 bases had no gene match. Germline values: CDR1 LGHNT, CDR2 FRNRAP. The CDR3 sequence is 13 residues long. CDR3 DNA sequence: TGTGCTAGTGGTTCCAACAGGGGACACGAGCAGTACTTC. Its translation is CASGSNRGHEQYF.

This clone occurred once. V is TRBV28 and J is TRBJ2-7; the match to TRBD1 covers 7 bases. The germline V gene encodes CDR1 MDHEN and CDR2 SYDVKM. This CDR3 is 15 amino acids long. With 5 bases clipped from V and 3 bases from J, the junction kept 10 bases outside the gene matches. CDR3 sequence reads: CASSRHATGIYEQYF. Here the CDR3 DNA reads TGTGCCAGCAGTCGTCATGCGACAGGGATCTACGAGCAGTACTTC.

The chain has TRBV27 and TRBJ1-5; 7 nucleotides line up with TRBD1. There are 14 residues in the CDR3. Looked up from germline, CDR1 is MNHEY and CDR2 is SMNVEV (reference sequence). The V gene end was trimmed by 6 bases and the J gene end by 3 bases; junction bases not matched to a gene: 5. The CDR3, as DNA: TGTGCCAGCAGGGTGGGACAGTCCAATCAGCCCCAGCATTTT. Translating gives CASRVGQSNQPQHF.

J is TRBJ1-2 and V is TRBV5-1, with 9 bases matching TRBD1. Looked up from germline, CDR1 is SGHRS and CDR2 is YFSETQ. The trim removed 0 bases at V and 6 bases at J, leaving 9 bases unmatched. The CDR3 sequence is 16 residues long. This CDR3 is CASSLANPGTGNGYTF. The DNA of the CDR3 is TGCGCCAGCAGCTTGGCCAATCCCGGGACAGGGAATGGCTACACCTTC.

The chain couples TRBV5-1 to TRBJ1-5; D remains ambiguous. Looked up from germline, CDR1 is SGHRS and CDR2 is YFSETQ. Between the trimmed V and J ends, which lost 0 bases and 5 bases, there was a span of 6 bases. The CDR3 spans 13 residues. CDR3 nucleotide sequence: TGCGCCAGCAGCTTGGGGTTCGATCAGCCCCAGCATTTT. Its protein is CASSLGFDQPQHF.

CDR3 nucleotide sequence: TGTGCCAGCAGTTACAGGACAGGGGGTTCCACCGGGGAGCTGTTTTTT. As protein: CASSYRTGGSTGELFF. This chain uses TRBV11-3 with TRBJ2-2; the match to TRBD1 covers 10 bases. The CDR3 is 16 residues long. Germline V gene data show CDR1 as SGHNT and CDR2 as YENEEA. V shed 6 bases, J shed 4 bases, and the junction held 8 bases outside the gene matches.

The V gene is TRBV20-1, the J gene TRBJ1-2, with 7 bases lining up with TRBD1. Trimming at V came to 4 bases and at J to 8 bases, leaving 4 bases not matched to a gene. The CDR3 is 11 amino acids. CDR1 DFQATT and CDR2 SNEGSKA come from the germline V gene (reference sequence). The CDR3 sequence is CSANTGVGYTF. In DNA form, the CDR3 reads TGCAGTGCTAATACAGGGGTGGGCTACACCTTC.

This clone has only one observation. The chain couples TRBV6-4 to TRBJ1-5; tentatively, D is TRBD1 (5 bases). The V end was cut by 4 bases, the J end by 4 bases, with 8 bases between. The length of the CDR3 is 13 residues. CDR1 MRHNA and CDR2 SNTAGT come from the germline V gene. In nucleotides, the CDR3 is TGTGCCAGCAGTGTCGACAGTAATCAGCCCCAGCATTTT. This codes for CASSVDSNQPQHF.

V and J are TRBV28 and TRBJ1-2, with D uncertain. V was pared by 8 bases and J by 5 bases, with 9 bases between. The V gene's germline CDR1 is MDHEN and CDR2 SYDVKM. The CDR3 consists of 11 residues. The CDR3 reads CASGFRYGYTF. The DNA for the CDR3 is TGTGCCAGCGGGTTTCGGTATGGCTACACCTTC.

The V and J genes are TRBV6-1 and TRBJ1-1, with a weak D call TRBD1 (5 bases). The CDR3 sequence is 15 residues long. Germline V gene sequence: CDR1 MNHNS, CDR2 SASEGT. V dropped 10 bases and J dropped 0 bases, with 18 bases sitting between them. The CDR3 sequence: CAIQGAFLVNTEAFF. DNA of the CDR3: TGTGCCATCCAAGGGGCCTTCCTCGTGAACACTGAAGCTTTCTTT.

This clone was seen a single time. The CDR3 sequence: CASSETDRGYYEQYF. In nucleotides, the CDR3 is TGTGCCAGCAGTGAGACTGACAGGGGATACTACGAGCAGTACTTC. This sequence joins TRBV25-1 and TRBJ2-7; 8 positions agree with TRBD1. V lost 3 bases, J lost 3 bases, and 7 bases stayed unmatched. The germline V gene has CDR1 MGHDK and CDR2 SYGVNS. CDR3 size: 15 residues.

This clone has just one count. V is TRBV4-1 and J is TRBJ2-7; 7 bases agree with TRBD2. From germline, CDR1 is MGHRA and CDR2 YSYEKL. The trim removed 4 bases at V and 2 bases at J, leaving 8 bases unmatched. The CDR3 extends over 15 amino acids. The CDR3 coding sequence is TGCGCCAGCAGCCGCGGCCCGGGAGGTACCTACGAGCAGTACTTC. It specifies CASSRGPGGTYEQYF.

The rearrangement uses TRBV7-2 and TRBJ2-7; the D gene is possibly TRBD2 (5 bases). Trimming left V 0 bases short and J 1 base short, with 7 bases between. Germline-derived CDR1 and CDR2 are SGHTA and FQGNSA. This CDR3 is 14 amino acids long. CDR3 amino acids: CASSLAGGSYEQYF. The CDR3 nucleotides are TGTGCCAGCAGCTTAGCGGGCGGGTCCTACGAGCAGTACTTC.

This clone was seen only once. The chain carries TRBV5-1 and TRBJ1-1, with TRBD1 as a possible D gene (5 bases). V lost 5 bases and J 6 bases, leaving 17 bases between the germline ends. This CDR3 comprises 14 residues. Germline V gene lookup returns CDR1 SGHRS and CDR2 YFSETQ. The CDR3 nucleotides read TGCGCCAGCAGGTACGATAGTGGGACTTCTGAAGCTTTCTTT. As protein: CASRYDSGTSEAFF.

In nucleotides, the CDR3 is TGTGCCAGTAGGGGGACAGGGACTCTAAATCAGCCCCAGCATTTT. This codes for CASRGTGTLNQPQHF. The V call is TRBV19, the J call TRBJ1-5; TRBD1 matches at 9 bases. Looked up from germline, CDR1 is LNHDA and CDR2 is SQIVND (reference sequence). This CDR3 is built from 15 residues. J was trimmed by 4 bases and V by 6 bases; bases with no gene match: 7.

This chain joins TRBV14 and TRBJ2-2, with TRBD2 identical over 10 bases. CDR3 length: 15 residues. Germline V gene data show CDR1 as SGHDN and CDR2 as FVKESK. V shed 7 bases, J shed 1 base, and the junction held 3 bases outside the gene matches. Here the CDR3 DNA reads TGTGCCAGCAAACTAGCGGGACTGAACACCGGGGAGCTGTTTTTT. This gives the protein CASKLAGLNTGELFF. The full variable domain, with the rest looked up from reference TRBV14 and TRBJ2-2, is EAGVTQFPSHSVIEKGQTVTLRCDPISGHDNLYWYRRVMGKEIKFLLHFVKESKQDESGMPNNRFLAERTGGTYSTLKVQPAELEDSGVYFCASKLAGLNTGELFFGEGSRLTVL.

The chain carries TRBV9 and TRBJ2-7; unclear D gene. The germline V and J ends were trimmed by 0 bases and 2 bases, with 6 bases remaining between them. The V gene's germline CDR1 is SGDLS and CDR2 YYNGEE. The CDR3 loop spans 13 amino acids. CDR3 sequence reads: CASSVGEPYEQYF. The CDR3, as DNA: TGTGCCAGCAGCGTAGGAGAGCCCTACGAGCAGTACTTC.

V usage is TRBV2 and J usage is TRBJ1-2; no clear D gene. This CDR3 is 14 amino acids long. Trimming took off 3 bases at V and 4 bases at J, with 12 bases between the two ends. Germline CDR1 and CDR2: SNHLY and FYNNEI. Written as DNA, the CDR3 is TGTGCCAGCAGTGAGGATTCAGTGATCTATGGCTACACCTTC. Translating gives CASSEDSVIYGYTF.

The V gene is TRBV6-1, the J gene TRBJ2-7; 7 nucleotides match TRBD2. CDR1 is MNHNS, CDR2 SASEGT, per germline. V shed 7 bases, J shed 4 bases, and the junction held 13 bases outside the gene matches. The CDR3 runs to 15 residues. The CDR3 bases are TGTGCCAGCACCCGGGAGGCGGCAGGAGTTTACGAGCAGTACTTC. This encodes CASTREAAGVYEQYF.

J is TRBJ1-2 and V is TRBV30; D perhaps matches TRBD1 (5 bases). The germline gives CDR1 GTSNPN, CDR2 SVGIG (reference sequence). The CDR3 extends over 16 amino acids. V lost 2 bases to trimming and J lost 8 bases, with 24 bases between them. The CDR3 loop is CAWSPPGRLFLEGYTF. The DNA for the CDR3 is TGTGCCTGGAGTCCTCCGGGACGCCTCTTCTTGGAGGGCTACACCTTC.

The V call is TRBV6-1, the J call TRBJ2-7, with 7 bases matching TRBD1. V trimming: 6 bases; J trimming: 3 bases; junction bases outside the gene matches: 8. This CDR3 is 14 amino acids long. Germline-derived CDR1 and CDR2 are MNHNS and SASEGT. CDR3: CASRAGTANYEQYF. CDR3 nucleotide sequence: TGTGCCAGCAGGGCCGGGACAGCAAACTACGAGCAGTACTTC.

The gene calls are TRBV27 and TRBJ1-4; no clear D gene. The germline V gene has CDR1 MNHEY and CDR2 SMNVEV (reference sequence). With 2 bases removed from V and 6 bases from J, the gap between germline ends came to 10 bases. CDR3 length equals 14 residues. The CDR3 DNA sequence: TGTGCCAGCAGTTTAGACCTTGGGGATGAAAAACTGTTTTTT. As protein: CASSLDLGDEKLFF.